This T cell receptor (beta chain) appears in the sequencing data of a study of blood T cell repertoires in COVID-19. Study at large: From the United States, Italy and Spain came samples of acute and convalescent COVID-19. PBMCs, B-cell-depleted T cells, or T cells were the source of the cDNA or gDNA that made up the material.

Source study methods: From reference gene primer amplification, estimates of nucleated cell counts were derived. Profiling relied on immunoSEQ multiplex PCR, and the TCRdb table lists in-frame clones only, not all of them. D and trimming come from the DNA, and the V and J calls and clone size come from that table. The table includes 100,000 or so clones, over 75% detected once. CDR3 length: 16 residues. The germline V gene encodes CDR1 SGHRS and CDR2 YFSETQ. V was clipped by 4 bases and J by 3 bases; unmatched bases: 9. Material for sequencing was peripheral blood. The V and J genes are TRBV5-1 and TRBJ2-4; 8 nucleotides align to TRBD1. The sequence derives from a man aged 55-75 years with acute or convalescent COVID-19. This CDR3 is CASSEDRVPGKNIQYF. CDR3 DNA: TGCGCCAGCAGCGAGGACAGGGTCCCGGGCAAAAACATTCAGTACTTC.